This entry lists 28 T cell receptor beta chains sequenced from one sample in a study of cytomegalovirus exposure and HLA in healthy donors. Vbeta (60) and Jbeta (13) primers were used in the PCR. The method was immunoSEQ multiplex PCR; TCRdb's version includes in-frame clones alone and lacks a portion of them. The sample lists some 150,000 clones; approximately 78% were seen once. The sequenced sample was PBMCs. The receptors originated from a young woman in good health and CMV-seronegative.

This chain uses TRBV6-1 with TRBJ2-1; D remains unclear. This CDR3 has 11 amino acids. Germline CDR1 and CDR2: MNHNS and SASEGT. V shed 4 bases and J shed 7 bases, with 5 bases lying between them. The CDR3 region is CASSARNEQFF. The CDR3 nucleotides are TGTGCCAGCAGTGCTAGGAATGAGCAGTTCTTC.

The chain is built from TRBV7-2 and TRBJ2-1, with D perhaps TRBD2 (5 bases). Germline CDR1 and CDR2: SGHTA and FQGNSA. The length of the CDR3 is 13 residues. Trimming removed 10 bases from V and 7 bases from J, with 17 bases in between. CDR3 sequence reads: CATSERLQNEQFF. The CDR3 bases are TGTGCCACCTCCGAGCGGCTACAGAATGAGCAGTTCTTC.

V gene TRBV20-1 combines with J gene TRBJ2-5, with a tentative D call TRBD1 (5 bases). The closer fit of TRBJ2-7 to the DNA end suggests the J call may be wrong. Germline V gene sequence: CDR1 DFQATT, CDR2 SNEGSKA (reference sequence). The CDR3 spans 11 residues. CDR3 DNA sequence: TGCAGTGCGGGCAGGGCCGGCGAGCAGTACTTC. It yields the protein CSAGRAGEQYF.

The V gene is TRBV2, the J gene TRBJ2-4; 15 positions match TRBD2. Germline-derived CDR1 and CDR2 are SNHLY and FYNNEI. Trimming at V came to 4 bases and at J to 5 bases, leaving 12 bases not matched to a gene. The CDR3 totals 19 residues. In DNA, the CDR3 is TGTGCCAGCAGTGGAGCCCATGGACTAGCGGGAGGGCCCCAAAACATTCAGTACTTC. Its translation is CASSGAHGLAGGPQNIQYF. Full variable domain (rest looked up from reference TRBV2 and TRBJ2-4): EPEVTQTPSHQVTQMGQEVILRCVPISNHLYFYWYRQILGQKVEFLVSFYNNEISEKSEIFDDQFSVERPDGSNFTLKIRSTKLEDSAMYFCASSGAHGLAGGPQNIQYFGAGTRLSVL.

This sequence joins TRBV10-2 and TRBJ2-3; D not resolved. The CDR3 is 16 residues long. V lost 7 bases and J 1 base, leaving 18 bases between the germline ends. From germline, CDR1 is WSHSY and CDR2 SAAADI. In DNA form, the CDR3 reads TGCGCCAGCACGAGAGTGATGAGCGTGGGCACAGATACGCAGTATTTT. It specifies CASTRVMSVGTDTQYF.

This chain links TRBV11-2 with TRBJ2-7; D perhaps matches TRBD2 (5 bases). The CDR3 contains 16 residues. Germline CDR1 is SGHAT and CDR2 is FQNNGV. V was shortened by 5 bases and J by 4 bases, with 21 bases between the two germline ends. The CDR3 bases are TGTGCCAGCAGCCTCCTGGTCGGGGAGCCCAATTACGAGCAGTACTTC. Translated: CASSLLVGEPNYEQYF.

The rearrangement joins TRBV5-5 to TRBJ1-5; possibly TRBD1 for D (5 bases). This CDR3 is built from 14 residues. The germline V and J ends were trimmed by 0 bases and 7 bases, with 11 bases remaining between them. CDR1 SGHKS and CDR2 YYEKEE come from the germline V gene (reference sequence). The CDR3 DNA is TGTGCCAGCAGCTTGGTGGGGGAGGGCCAGCCCCAGCATTTT. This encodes CASSLVGEGQPQHF.

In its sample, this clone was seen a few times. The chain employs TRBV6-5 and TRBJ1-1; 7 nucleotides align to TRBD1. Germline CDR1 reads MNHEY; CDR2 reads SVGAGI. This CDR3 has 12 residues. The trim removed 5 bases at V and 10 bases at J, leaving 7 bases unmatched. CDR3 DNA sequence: TGTGCCAGCAGTCAGGGGGGTTGGGGAGCTTTCTTT. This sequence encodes CASSQGGWGAFF.

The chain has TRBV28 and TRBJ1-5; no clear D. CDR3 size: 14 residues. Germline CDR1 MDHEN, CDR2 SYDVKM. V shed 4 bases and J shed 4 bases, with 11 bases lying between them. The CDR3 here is CASSSREVNQPQHF. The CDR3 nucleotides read TGTGCCAGCAGTTCGCGAGAGGTGAATCAGCCCCAGCATTTT.

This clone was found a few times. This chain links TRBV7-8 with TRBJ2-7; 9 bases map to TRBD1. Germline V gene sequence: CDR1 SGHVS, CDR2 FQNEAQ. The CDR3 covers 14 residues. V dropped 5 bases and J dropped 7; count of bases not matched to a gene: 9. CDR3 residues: CASSVTGQGLEQYF. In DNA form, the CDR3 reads TGTGCCAGCAGCGTAACGGGACAGGGTTTGGAGCAGTACTTC.

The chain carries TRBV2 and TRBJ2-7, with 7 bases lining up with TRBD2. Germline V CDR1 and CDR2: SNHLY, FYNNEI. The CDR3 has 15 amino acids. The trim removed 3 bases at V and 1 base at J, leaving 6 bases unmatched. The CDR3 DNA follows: TGTGCCAGCAGTGATCATGCGGGAGATTCCTACGAGCAGTACTTC. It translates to CASSDHAGDSYEQYF.

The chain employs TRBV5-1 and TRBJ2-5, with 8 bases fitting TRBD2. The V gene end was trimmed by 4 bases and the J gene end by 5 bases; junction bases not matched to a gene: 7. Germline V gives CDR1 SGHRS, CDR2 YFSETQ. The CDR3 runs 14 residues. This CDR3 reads CASSTGPSGETQYF. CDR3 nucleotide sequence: TGCGCCAGCAGCACGGGACCTAGCGGGGAGACCCAGTACTTC.

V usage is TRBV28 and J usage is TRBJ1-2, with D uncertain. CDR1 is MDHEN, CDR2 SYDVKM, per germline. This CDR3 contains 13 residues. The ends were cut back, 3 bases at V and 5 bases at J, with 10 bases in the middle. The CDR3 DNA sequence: TGTGCCAGCAGTTTCCTGGGAGGATATGGCTACACCTTC. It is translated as CASSFLGGYGYTF.

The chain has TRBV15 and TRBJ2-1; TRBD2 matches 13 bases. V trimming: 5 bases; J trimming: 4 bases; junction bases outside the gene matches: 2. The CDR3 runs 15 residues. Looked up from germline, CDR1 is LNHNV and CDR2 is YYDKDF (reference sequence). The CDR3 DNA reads TGTGCCACCAGCGGGACTAGCGGGGTATACAATGAGCAGTTCTTC. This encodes CATSGTSGVYNEQFF.

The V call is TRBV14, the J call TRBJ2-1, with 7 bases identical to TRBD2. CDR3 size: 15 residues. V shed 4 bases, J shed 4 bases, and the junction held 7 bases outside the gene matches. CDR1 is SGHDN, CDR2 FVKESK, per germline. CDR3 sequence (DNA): TGTGCCAGCAGCCTGACACCGGGGGGTTACAATGAGCAGTTCTTC. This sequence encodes CASSLTPGGYNEQFF.

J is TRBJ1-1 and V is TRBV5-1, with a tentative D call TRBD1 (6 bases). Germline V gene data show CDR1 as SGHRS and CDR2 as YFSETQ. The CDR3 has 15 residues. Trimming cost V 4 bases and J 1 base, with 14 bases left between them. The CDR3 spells CASSPGGTTNTEAFF. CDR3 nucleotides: TGCGCCAGCAGCCCCGGGGGGACAACGAACACTGAAGCTTTCTTT.

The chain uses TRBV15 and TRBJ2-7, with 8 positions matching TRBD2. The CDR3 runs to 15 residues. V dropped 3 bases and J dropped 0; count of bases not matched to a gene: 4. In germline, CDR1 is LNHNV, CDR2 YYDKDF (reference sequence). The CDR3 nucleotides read TGTGCCACCAGCAGGGAGCGGGAGAGCTCCTACGAGCAGTACTTC. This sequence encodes CATSRERESSYEQYF.

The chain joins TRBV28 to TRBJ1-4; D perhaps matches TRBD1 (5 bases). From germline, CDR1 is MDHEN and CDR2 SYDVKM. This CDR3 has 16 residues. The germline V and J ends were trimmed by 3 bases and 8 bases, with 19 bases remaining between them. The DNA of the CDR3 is TGTGCCAGCAGTTTTCCTAGCAGGAGGGGTAGGGAAAAACTGTTTTTT. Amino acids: CASSFPSRRGREKLFF.

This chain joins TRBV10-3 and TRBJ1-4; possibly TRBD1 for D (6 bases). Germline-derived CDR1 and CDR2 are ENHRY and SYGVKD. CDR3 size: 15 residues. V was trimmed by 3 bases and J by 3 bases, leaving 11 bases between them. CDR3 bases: TGTGCCATCAGTGATCCTCACAGGGCTAATGAAAAACTGTTTTTT. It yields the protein CAISDPHRANEKLFF.

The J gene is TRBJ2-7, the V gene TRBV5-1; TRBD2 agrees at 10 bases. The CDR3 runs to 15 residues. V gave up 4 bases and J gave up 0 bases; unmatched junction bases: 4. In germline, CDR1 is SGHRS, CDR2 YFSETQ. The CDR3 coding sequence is TGCGCCAGCAGCATCAGCGGGAGGGCCTCCTACGAGCAGTACTTC. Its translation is CASSISGRASYEQYF.

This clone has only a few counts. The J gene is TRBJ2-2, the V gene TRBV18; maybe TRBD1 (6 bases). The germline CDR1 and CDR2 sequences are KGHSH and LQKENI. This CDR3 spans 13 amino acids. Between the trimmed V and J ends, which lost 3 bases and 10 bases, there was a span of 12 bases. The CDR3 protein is CASSPLGQKELFF. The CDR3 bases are TGTGCCAGCTCACCGCTCGGACAGAAGGAGCTGTTTTTT.

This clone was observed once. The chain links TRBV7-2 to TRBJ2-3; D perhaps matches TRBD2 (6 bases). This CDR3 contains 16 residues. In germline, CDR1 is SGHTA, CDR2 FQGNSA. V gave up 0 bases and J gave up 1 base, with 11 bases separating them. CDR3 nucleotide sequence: TGTGCCAGCAGCTTAGCGGTACTAGCAGGCACAGATACGCAGTATTTT. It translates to CASSLAVLAGTDTQYF.

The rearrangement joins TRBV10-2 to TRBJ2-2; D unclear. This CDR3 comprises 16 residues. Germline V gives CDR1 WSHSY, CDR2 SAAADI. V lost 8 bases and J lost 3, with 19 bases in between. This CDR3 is CASHHLVASDTGELFF. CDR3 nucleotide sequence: TGCGCCAGCCACCACCTAGTAGCCTCAGACACCGGGGAGCTGTTTTTT.

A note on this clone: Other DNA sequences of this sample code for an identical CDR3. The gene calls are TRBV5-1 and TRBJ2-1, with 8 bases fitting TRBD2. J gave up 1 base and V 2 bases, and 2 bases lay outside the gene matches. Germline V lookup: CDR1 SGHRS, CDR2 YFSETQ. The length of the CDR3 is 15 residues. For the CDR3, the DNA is TGCGCCAGCAGCTTCGCGGGAGGATCCTACAATGAGCAGTTCTTC. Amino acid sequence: CASSFAGGSYNEQFF.

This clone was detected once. CDR3 in amino acids: CASSRGLAVVDEQYF. The CDR3 DNA is TGTGCCAGCAGCCGGGGACTAGCGGTGGTTGACGAGCAGTACTTC. The J gene is TRBJ2-7, the V gene TRBV5-6, with 11 nucleotides matching TRBD2. Germline CDR1 is SGHDT and CDR2 is YYEEEE. The J segment lost 5 bases and the V segment lost 4 bases, leaving 8 bases of the junction unmatched. The CDR3 spans 15 residues.

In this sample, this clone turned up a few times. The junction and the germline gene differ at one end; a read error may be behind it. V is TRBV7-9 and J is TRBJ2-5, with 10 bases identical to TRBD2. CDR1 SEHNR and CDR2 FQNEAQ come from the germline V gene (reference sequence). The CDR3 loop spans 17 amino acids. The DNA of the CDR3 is TGTTCCAGCAGCTTAGCCTACACTAGCGGGAATCAAGAGACCCAGTACTTC. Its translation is CSSSLAYTSGNQETQYF.

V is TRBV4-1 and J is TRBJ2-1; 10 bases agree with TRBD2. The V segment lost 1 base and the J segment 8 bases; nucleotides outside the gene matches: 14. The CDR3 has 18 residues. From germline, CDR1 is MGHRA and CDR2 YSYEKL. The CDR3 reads CASSQGRSASGRTHEQFF. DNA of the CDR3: TGCGCCAGCAGCCAAGGCCGCTCCGCTAGCGGGAGAACCCATGAGCAGTTCTTC.

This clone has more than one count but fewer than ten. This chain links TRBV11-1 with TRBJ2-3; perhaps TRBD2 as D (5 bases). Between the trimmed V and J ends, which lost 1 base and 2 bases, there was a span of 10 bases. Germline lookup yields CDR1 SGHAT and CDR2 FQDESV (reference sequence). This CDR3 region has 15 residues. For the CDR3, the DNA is TGTGCCAGCAGCTTAGGATTAGCGACCACAGATACGCAGTATTTT. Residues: CASSLGLATTDTQYF.